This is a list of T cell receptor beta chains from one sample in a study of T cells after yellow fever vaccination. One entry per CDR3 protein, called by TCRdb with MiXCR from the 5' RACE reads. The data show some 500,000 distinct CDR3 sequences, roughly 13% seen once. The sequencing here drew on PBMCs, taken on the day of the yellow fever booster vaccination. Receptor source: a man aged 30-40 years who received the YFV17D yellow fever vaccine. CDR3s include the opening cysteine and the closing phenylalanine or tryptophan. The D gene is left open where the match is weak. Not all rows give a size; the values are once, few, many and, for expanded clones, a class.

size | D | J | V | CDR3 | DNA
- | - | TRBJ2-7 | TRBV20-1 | CSARDPDKPYEQYF | TGCAGTGCTAGAGATCCGGACAAGCCCTACGAGCAGTACTTC
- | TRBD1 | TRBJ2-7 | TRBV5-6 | CASSRDRVAYEQYF | TGTGCCAGCAGCCGGGACAGGGTCGCCTACGAGCAGTACTTC
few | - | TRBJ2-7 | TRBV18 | CASSPGQSGEQYF | TGTGCCAGCTCACCAGGGCAGTCAGGCGAGCAGTACTTC
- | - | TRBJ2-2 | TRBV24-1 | CATSDSGTGLPGELFF | TGTGCCACCAGTGATTCCGGAACCGGACTTCCCGGGGAGCTGTTTTTT
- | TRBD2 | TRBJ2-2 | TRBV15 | CATSRDGGGFYANTGELFF | TGTGCCACCAGCAGAGATGGGGGGGGGTTCTATGCGAACACCGGGGAGCTGTTTTTT
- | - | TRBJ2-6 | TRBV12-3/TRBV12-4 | CASSSRGGGGANVLTF | TGTGCCAGCAGTTCCCGCGGGGGCGGTGGGGCCAACGTCCTGACTTTC
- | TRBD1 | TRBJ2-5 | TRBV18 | CASLHGQGKETQYF | TGTGCCAGCTTACACGGACAGGGAAAAGAGACCCAGTACTTC
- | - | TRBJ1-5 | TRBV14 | CASSHVGFNQPQHF | TGTGCCAGCAGCCACGTCGGCTTCAATCAGCCCCAGCATTTT
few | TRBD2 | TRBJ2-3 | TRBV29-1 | CSVDGTSGKWANTDTQYF | TGCAGCGTTGACGGGACTAGCGGGAAGTGGGCAAACACAGATACGCAGTATTTT
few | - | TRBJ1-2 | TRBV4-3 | CASSQGAGTPYGYTF | TGCGCCAGCAGCCAAGGGGCAGGAACCCCCTATGGCTACACCTTC
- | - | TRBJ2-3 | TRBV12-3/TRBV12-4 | CASSSRLERTDTQYF | TGTGCCAGCAGTTCCCGACTAGAGCGCACAGATACGCAGTATTTT
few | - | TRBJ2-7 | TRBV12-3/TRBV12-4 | CASQKGSYEQYF | TGTGCCAGCCAGAAGGGATCCTACGAGCAGTACTTC
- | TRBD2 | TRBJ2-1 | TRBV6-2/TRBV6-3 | CASSYLPGTSGPLRNEQFF | TGTGCCAGCAGTTACCTCCCCGGGACTAGCGGCCCTCTTCGGAATGAGCAGTTCTTC
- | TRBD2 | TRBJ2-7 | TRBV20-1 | CSASRGGTSAHYEQYF | TGCAGTGCTAGTCGGGGGGGGACTAGCGCTCACTACGAGCAGTACTTC
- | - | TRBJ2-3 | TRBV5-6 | CASSPGRTTQYF | TGTGCCAGCAGCCCCGGCAGGACCACGCAGTATTTT
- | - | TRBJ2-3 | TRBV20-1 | CSARDSIRNTQYF | TGCAGTGCTAGAGATAGTATAAGGAATACGCAGTATTTT
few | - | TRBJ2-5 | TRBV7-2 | CASSLARRETQYF | TGTGCCAGCAGCTTAGCCCGACGGGAGACCCAGTACTTC
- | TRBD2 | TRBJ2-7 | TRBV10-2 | CASSSSGLYEQYF | TGCGCCAGCAGTAGTAGCGGGCTTTACGAGCAGTACTTC